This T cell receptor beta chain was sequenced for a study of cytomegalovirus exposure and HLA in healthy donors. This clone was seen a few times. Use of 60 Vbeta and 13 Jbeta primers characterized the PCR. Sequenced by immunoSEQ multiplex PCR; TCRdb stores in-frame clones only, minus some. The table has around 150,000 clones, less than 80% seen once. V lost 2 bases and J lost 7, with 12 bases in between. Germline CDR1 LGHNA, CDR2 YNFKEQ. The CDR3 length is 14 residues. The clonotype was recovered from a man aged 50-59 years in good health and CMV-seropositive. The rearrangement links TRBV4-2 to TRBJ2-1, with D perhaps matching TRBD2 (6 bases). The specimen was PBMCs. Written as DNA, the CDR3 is TGTGCCAGCAGCCAAACGGGACTCACTAATGAGCAGTTCTTC. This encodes CASSQTGLTNEQFF.